This T cell receptor beta chain was obtained from a study of T cell responses to AZD1222 COVID-19 vaccine. Of note for this clone: The antigen remains undetermined.

Sequencing used immunoSEQ multiplex PCR; TCRdb keeps in-frame clones, though not all of them. This table holds about 79,000 clones, 92% found once. Overall study results and limits: Spike-specific TCRs gained breadth and depth after people received two AZD1222 doses. At baseline, seropositivity was found in only a handful of AZD1222 recipients. Scientists sampled the repertoires only once the peak T cell response had passed.

This TCR derives from an adult in good health. Here the sequenced sample was peripheral blood, taken on day 0 of MenACWY control vaccination.

The CDR3 DNA sequence: TGTGCCAGCAGTTTTCAAGGGGGGTTGAGCGAGCAGTACTTC. Protein product: CASSFQGGLSEQYF. V is TRBV28 and J is TRBJ2-7; D might be TRBD1 or TRBD2, each matching 6 bases. V lost 3 bases and J lost 6, with 15 bases in between. This CDR3 spans 14 amino acids. Germline-derived CDR1 and CDR2 are MDHEN and SYDVKM.